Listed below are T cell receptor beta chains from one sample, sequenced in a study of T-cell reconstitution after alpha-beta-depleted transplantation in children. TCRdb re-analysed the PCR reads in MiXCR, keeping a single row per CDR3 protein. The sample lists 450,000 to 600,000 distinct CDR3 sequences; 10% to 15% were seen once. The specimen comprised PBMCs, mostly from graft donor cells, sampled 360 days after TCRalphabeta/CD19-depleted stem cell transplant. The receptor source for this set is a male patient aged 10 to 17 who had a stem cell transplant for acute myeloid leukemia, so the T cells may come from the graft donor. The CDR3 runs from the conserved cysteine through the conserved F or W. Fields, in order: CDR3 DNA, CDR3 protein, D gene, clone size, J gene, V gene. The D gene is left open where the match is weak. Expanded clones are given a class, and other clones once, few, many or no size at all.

CDR3 DNA: TGTGCCAGCAGCTTTTGGCAGGCCTACGAGCAGTACTTC
CDR3 protein: CASSFWQAYEQYF
D gene: NA
clone size: NA
J gene: TRBJ2-7
V gene: TRBV7-2

CDR3 DNA: TGTGCCAGCAGCCCGCTCCTGGACTACCGCCCCTCCTACGAGCAGTACTTC
CDR3 protein: CASSPLLDYRPSYEQYF
D gene: NA
clone size: NA
J gene: TRBJ2-7
V gene: TRBV4-2

CDR3 DNA: TGTGCCACCGAGACAACCTACGAGCAGTACTTC
CDR3 protein: CATETTYEQYF
D gene: NA
clone size: few
J gene: TRBJ2-7
V gene: TRBV27

CDR3 DNA: TGTGCTAGCAGCTTAGTCCTGACCGGACAGGGACAAGAGACCCAGTACTTC
CDR3 protein: CASSLVLTGQGQETQYF
D gene: TRBD1
clone size: many
J gene: TRBJ2-5
V gene: TRBV7-7

CDR3 DNA: TGTGCCAGCAGCCCTTTGTGGTTGGGTTCACCCCTCCACTTT
CDR3 protein: CASSPLWLGSPLHF
D gene: NA
clone size: few
J gene: TRBJ1-6
V gene: TRBV7-2

CDR3 DNA: TGTGCCAGCAGTGACGCGGGGGGAACCTCCTACAATGAGCAGTTCTTC
CDR3 protein: CASSDAGGTSYNEQFF
D gene: TRBD2
clone size: NA
J gene: TRBJ2-1
V gene: TRBV6-1

CDR3 DNA: TGTGCCAGCAGCCAACAGAGACTAGCGGGAGGGAGCTCCTACGAGCAGTACTTC
CDR3 protein: CASSQQRLAGGSSYEQYF
D gene: TRBD2
clone size: many
J gene: TRBJ2-7
V gene: TRBV14

CDR3 DNA: TGTGCCAGCAGTTATCCAGACAGGGGGGAAGGGGGCACTGAAGCTTTCTTT
CDR3 protein: CASSYPDRGEGGTEAFF
D gene: TRBD1
clone size: few
J gene: TRBJ1-1
V gene: TRBV6-5

CDR3 DNA: TGTGCCAGCAGCTTAGGGGTACTAGCGGGAGATACCATTCAGTACTTC
CDR3 protein: CASSLGVLAGDTIQYF
D gene: TRBD2
clone size: few
J gene: TRBJ2-4
V gene: TRBV7-2

CDR3 DNA: TGTGCCAGTGGGAACAGCCCGAACACTGAAGCTTTCTTT
CDR3 protein: CASGNSPNTEAFF
D gene: NA
clone size: NA
J gene: TRBJ1-1
V gene: TRBV6-5

CDR3 DNA: TGCAGTGCTAGGTCCGGGTTCTGGCCGGGGAACACTGAAGCTTTCTTT
CDR3 protein: CSARSGFWPGNTEAFF
D gene: NA
clone size: NA
J gene: TRBJ1-1
V gene: TRBV20-1

CDR3 DNA: TGTGCCAGCAGTTTTCGGGGGGACCTCTCCTCTGAGCAGTTCTTC
CDR3 protein: CASSFRGDLSSEQFF
D gene: TRBD2
clone size: few
J gene: TRBJ2-1
V gene: TRBV12-3/TRBV12-4

CDR3 DNA: TGCAGTGCTAGAGATTCACTAGCGGGAGGGCCGCATACCTACAATGAGCAGTTCTTC
CDR3 protein: CSARDSLAGGPHTYNEQFF
D gene: TRBD2
clone size: few
J gene: TRBJ2-1
V gene: TRBV20-1

CDR3 DNA: TGCAGCGTTGCACTAGCGGGAGCGTCAGATACGCAGTATTTT
CDR3 protein: CSVALAGASDTQYF
D gene: TRBD2
clone size: many
J gene: TRBJ2-3
V gene: TRBV29-1

CDR3 DNA: TGCAGCGTGGAAAGACAGGGAGAGACCCAGTACTTC
CDR3 protein: CSVERQGETQYF
D gene: TRBD1
clone size: many
J gene: TRBJ2-5
V gene: TRBV29-1

CDR3 DNA: TGCAGCGTCTTGGCGGACAGGGTGAACACTGAAGCTTTCTTT
CDR3 protein: CSVLADRVNTEAFF
D gene: TRBD1
clone size: NA
J gene: TRBJ1-1
V gene: TRBV29-1

CDR3 DNA: TGCAGCGTTGAAGATCCAGGGGGACAGGGACGAGGGGAGCAGTACTTC
CDR3 protein: CSVEDPGGQGRGEQYF
D gene: TRBD1
clone size: few
J gene: TRBJ2-7
V gene: TRBV29-1

CDR3 DNA: TGCAGTGCCCGACTACAAACCGGGACAGTCCCCTACGAGCAGTACTTC
CDR3 protein: CSARLQTGTVPYEQYF
D gene: TRBD1
clone size: few
J gene: TRBJ2-7
V gene: TRBV20-1

CDR3 DNA: TGTGCCAGCTCAAACACGGGACTAACCCAGTACTTC
CDR3 protein: CASSNTGLTQYF
D gene: TRBD2
clone size: many
J gene: TRBJ2-5
V gene: TRBV28

CDR3 DNA: TGTGCCAGCAGTGTCTTCTCGGGGGACTATGGCTACACCTTC
CDR3 protein: CASSVFSGDYGYTF
D gene: NA
clone size: few
J gene: TRBJ1-2
V gene: TRBV2

CDR3 DNA: TGCGCCAGCAGCTTGGTAGCGGGTAGCTCCTACAATGAGCAGTTCTTC
CDR3 protein: CASSLVAGSSYNEQFF
D gene: TRBD2
clone size: many
J gene: TRBJ2-1
V gene: TRBV5-1

CDR3 DNA: TGTGCCATCGGTCCGGCGGGAGGGCTGCTTAGGGAGCAGTACTTC
CDR3 protein: CAIGPAGGLLREQYF
D gene: TRBD2
clone size: NA
J gene: TRBJ2-7
V gene: TRBV10-3

CDR3 DNA: TGTGCCAGCAGTATAGCGGGACCAAAGAGCAATGAGCAGTTCTTC
CDR3 protein: CASSIAGPKSNEQFF
D gene: TRBD2
clone size: NA
J gene: TRBJ2-1
V gene: TRBV6-1

CDR3 DNA: TGTGCCAGCGCAGAGGGGGGAGCAGGGACCGAGCAGTACTTC
CDR3 protein: CASAEGGAGTEQYF
D gene: NA
clone size: many
J gene: TRBJ2-7
V gene: TRBV28

CDR3 DNA: TGTGCCAGCAGTTTAACAGGGGGGCCCACTGAGCAGTTCTTC
CDR3 protein: CASSLTGGPTEQFF
D gene: TRBD1
clone size: NA
J gene: TRBJ2-1
V gene: TRBV12-3/TRBV12-4

CDR3 DNA: TGTGCCAGCAGGTCGGGACTAGCGGACCCATACAATGAGCAGTTCTTC
CDR3 protein: CASRSGLADPYNEQFF
D gene: TRBD2
clone size: few
J gene: TRBJ2-1
V gene: TRBV6-1

CDR3 DNA: TGTGCCAGCAGTTTGGAAGGGACCAATGAGCAGTTCTTC
CDR3 protein: CASSLEGTNEQFF
D gene: NA
clone size: NA
J gene: TRBJ2-1
V gene: TRBV28

CDR3 DNA: TGCGCCAGCAGCTTGGAGACTCGCCCCAACTATGGCTACACCTTC
CDR3 protein: CASSLETRPNYGYTF
D gene: NA
clone size: few
J gene: TRBJ1-2
V gene: TRBV5-1

CDR3 DNA: TGCAGCGCCCGACAGGGCGGTACGTACGAGCAGTACTTC
CDR3 protein: CSARQGGTYEQYF
D gene: TRBD1
clone size: many
J gene: TRBJ2-7
V gene: TRBV29-1

CDR3 DNA: TGCGCCAGCAGCTTGAGGGACTACGGAGCAGATACGCAGTATTTT
CDR3 protein: CASSLRDYGADTQYF
D gene: TRBD2
clone size: many
J gene: TRBJ2-3
V gene: TRBV5-1

CDR3 DNA: TGTGCCAGCAGCTTATCCGTCCTGGGGCACGAGCAGTACTTC
CDR3 protein: CASSLSVLGHEQYF
D gene: NA
clone size: few
J gene: TRBJ2-7
V gene: TRBV5-6

CDR3 DNA: TGTGCCAGCAGCCAACCCTTTTGGGGGAATCAAGAGACCCAGTACTTC
CDR3 protein: CASSQPFWGNQETQYF
D gene: NA
clone size: few
J gene: TRBJ2-5
V gene: TRBV5-6

CDR3 DNA: TGTGCCAGCAGCTTAACGAGACTAGCGGTATTCACAGATACGCAGTATTTT
CDR3 protein: CASSLTRLAVFTDTQYF
D gene: TRBD2
clone size: NA
J gene: TRBJ2-3
V gene: TRBV7-8

CDR3 DNA: TGCAGCGTTGTACGGAGCGGGAAGGCCTACGAGCAGTACTTC
CDR3 protein: CSVVRSGKAYEQYF
D gene: TRBD2
clone size: NA
J gene: TRBJ2-7
V gene: TRBV29-1

CDR3 DNA: TGTGCCAGCAGCCGACCGGGACAGGGGTGGGCGTTCTTC
CDR3 protein: CASSRPGQGWAFF
D gene: TRBD1
clone size: many
J gene: TRBJ2-1
V gene: TRBV7-9

CDR3 DNA: TGTGCCAGCAGTGAAGCCACCGGGACCCACACAGATACGCAGTATTTT
CDR3 protein: CASSEATGTHTDTQYF
D gene: NA
clone size: few
J gene: TRBJ2-3
V gene: TRBV2

CDR3 DNA: TGTGCCAGCAGGATCACTAGCGGGAGGGCCAAAGATACGCAGTATTTT
CDR3 protein: CASRITSGRAKDTQYF
D gene: TRBD2
clone size: few
J gene: TRBJ2-3
V gene: TRBV6-4

CDR3 DNA: TGCAGTGCTAGAAGCGAATGGAAGGGGGAGACCCAGTACTTC
CDR3 protein: CSARSEWKGETQYF
D gene: NA
clone size: few
J gene: TRBJ2-5
V gene: TRBV20-1

CDR3 DNA: TGCGCCAGCCACGAGGGGCCCCAAGAGACCCAGTACTTC
CDR3 protein: CASHEGPQETQYF
D gene: NA
clone size: NA
J gene: TRBJ2-5
V gene: TRBV5-1

CDR3 DNA: TGCAGTGGGGCCTCACGCGGGGAGCTGTTTTTT
CDR3 protein: CSGASRGELFF
D gene: NA
clone size: NA
J gene: TRBJ2-2
V gene: TRBV29-1

CDR3 DNA: TGTGCCAGCAGTTTGGGACAGGGGGCTAGGAACACTGAAGCTTTCTTT
CDR3 protein: CASSLGQGARNTEAFF
D gene: TRBD1
clone size: NA
J gene: TRBJ1-1
V gene: TRBV28

CDR3 DNA: TGTGCCAGCAGCTGGGGACTCCCAGAAGATACGCAGTATTTT
CDR3 protein: CASSWGLPEDTQYF
D gene: NA
clone size: NA
J gene: TRBJ2-3
V gene: TRBV7-6